The 30 T cell receptor beta chains below all came from one sample that was sequenced in a study of T-cell reconstitution after alpha-beta-depleted transplantation in children. The library targeted TCRbeta and was prepared with unique molecular identifiers. TCRdb redid the calling of the PCR reads with MiXCR, one entry per CDR3 protein. The table lists hundreds of thousands of distinct CDR3 sequences, roughly 17% of them singletons, with approximately 1% in the top ten. The sample was PBMCs from the stem cell graft donor, taken from the stem cell graft. The receptors were gathered from a human donor who donated a stem cell graft to a child with acute myeloid leukemia.

The rearrangement uses TRBV4-1 and TRBJ1-1; maybe TRBD1 (5 bases). The CDR3 contains 15 residues. The V end lost 0 bases, the J end lost 0 bases, and 8 bases lay between the germline ends. Germline CDR1 MGHRA, CDR2 YSYEKL. The CDR3 spells CASSQERGLNTEAFF. The DNA for the CDR3 is TGCGCCAGCAGCCAAGAAAGGGGCTTGAACACTGAAGCTTTCTTT.

A few counts support this clonotype. The V and J genes are TRBV6-1 and TRBJ2-5; 10 bases match TRBD1. V shed 5 bases, J shed 4 bases, and the junction held 4 bases outside the gene matches. The CDR3 length is 14 residues. CDR1 MNHNS and CDR2 SASEGT come from the germline V gene. The CDR3 here is CASSPGTGAETQYF. In nucleotides, the CDR3 is TGTGCCAGCAGTCCCGGGACAGGGGCAGAGACCCAGTACTTC.

As to this clonotype: Since a much larger clone is just one base distant, this may be a read error. The V call is TRBV7-3, the J call TRBJ1-1; D is possibly TRBD1 (5 bases). CDR3 length: 15 amino acids. Per germline, CDR1 SGHTA and CDR2 FQGTGA. Here the CDR3 DNA reads TGTGACAGCAGCCCGCAGGGAGGGGTAAGGACTGAAGCTTTCTTT. It yields the protein CDSSPQGGVRTEAFF.

V gene TRBV20-1 combines with J gene TRBJ1-1, with 7 bases matching TRBD1. The junction had 9 bases not matched to a gene; V was cut back by 1 base and J by 4 bases. Germline V gene data show CDR1 as DFQATT and CDR2 as SNEGSKA (reference sequence). There are 15 residues in the CDR3. The CDR3: CSARVPRGRVTEAFF. The CDR3 DNA reads as TGCAGTGCTAGAGTCCCAAGGGGGCGCGTCACTGAAGCTTTCTTT.

There are many counts of this clonotype. The chain joins TRBV7-2 to TRBJ2-7; D unclear. The germline V and J ends were trimmed by 3 bases and 2 bases, with 8 bases remaining between them. The CDR3 contains 13 residues. Germline V gene data show CDR1 as SGHTA and CDR2 as FQGNSA. CDR3 amino acids: CASSFPGPYEQYF. CDR3 bases: TGTGCCAGCAGCTTCCCGGGTCCCTACGAGCAGTACTTC.

The chain joins TRBV28 to TRBJ1-1; a possible D gene is TRBD1 (5 bases). Trimming cost V 8 bases and J 5 bases, with 18 bases left between them. From germline, CDR1 is MDHEN and CDR2 SYDVKM. The CDR3 consists of 14 residues. The CDR3 region is CASSSGGKGTEAFF. The CDR3, as DNA: TGTGCCAGCTCCTCGGGGGGAAAGGGGACTGAAGCTTTCTTT.

This clonotype was counted many times. The genes are TRBV20-1 and TRBJ2-5, with D possibly matching TRBD1 (6 bases). This CDR3 region has 16 residues. Trimming left V 0 bases short and J 1 base short, with 15 bases between. Germline loops: CDR1 DFQATT, CDR2 SNEGSKA (reference sequence). The CDR3 DNA is TGCAGTGCTAGAGAAGGGGGTTTGGGGGCCCAAGAGACCCAGTACTTC. It codes for CSAREGGLGAQETQYF.

This clonotype was counted many times. The chain combines TRBV15 with TRBJ1-1; D not resolved. The V end was cut by 8 bases, the J end by 7 bases, with 11 bases between. Germline V gene sequence: CDR1 LNHNV, CDR2 YYDKDF (reference sequence). The CDR3 runs 11 residues. The CDR3 DNA reads TGTGCCACCCGTGACTCCGGTGAAGCTTTCTTT. Translated: CATRDSGEAFF.

This clonotype has ten or more counts. V gene TRBV5-6 combines with J gene TRBJ2-5, with D unclear. Trimming shortened V by 3 bases and J by 2 bases, and 2 bases separated the two germline ends. The CDR3 loop spans 11 amino acids. Germline assignment: CDR1 SGHDT and CDR2 YYEEEE. In DNA, the CDR3 is TGTGCCAGCAGCTGGCAAGAGACCCAGTACTTC. The encoded protein is CASSWQETQYF.

This clonotype was counted at least ten times. This chain connects TRBV4-3 to TRBJ1-1; no clear D gene. This CDR3 has 14 amino acids. V lost 0 bases and J lost 9, with 14 bases in between. Germline CDR1 is LGHNA and CDR2 is YSLEER. CDR3 in amino acids: CASSQEGRREKAFF. The CDR3 coding sequence is TGCGCCAGCAGCCAAGAAGGCAGACGTGAAAAAGCTTTCTTT.

In this sample, this clonotype turned up a few times. The J gene is TRBJ1-3, the V gene TRBV5-5; possible D gene TRBD1, 6 bases. Trimming took 4 bases from V and 0 from J, leaving 14 bases between them. The CDR3 loop spans 16 amino acids. Germline V gene data show CDR1 as SGHKS and CDR2 as YYEKEE (reference sequence). CDR3 amino acids: CASSLDGQISGNTIYF. The CDR3 nucleotides read TGTGCCAGCAGCCTGGACGGACAGATCTCTGGAAACACCATATATTTT.

This clonotype appeared a few times. The chain combines TRBV24-1 with TRBJ2-7, with D unclear. Trimming took off 6 bases at V and 2 bases at J, with 10 bases between the two ends. Germline CDR1 reads KGHDR; CDR2 reads SFDVKD. The CDR3 length is 13 residues. The CDR3 DNA sequence: TGTGCCACCAGTAAGGGCCAGACCTACGAGCAGTACTTC. Translating it yields CATSKGQTYEQYF.

This chain connects TRBV6-2 or TRBV6-3 to TRBJ2-1, with D maybe TRBD2 (5 bases). This CDR3 region has 18 residues. The V gene's germline CDR1 is MNHEY and CDR2 SVGEGT. V was cut by 0 bases and J by 0 bases, with 15 bases left in between. The CDR3 coding sequence is TGTGCCAGCAGTTACTCGAGGGTGTTACCTTACTCCTACAATGAGCAGTTCTTC. Translation: CASSYSRVLPYSYNEQFF.

This clonotype appeared a few times. The chain joins TRBV21-1 to TRBJ1-1. TRBV21-1 is flagged as a pseudogene. The CDR3 has 14 amino acids. The CDR3 region is CASSKDRAVPEAFF. The CDR3 region has the DNA TGTGCCAGCAGCAAAGATAGGGCAGTCCCTGAAGCTTTCTTT.

Ten or more counts support this clonotype. The chain combines TRBV20-1 with TRBJ2-7; D is undetermined. V was shortened by 5 bases and J by 7 bases, with 18 bases between the two germline ends. This CDR3 comprises 13 residues. Germline CDR1 reads DFQATT; CDR2 reads SNEGSKA (reference sequence). The CDR3 DNA reads TGCAGTGCTGGCTGGCTGGGAACCGGAGAGCAGTACGTC. Translated: CSAGWLGTGEQYV.

V gene TRBV12-3 or TRBV12-4 combines with J gene TRBJ1-1; no clear D. The CDR3 runs to 14 residues. Trimming stripped 5 bases from V and 3 bases from J, with 13 bases between. CDR3 loop: CASSLTGLDTEAFF. The CDR3 bases are TGTGCCAGCAGTCTCACCGGGTTGGACACTGAAGCTTTCTTT.

This clonotype was picked up many times. The chain employs TRBV20-1 and TRBJ2-1; D remains unclear. Trimming removed 2 bases from V and 0 bases from J, with 17 bases in between. CDR3 length: 17 residues. Germline V lookup: CDR1 DFQATT, CDR2 SNEGSKA (reference sequence). CDR3 DNA sequence: TGCAGTGCTAGATCCCCGCTAGATCATTTCTCCTACAATGAGCAGTTCTTC. This codes for CSARSPLDHFSYNEQFF.

This chain uses TRBV5-6 with TRBJ1-4, with D uncertain. Trimming shortened V by 4 bases and J by 0 bases, and 10 bases separated the two germline ends. CDR1 and CDR2 (germline): SGHDT, YYEEEE. The CDR3 has 15 amino acids. The CDR3 bases are TGTGCCAGCAGCCCCCTTCGAACAACTAATGAAAAACTGTTTTTT. Amino acid sequence: CASSPLRTTNEKLFF.

This clonotype was counted at least ten times. The chain combines TRBV20-1 with TRBJ2-2; 9 bases agree with TRBD1. Germline-derived CDR1 and CDR2 are DFQATT and SNEGSKA (reference sequence). The V segment lost 0 bases and the J segment 2 bases; nucleotides outside the gene matches: 4. The CDR3 runs 16 residues. The DNA for the CDR3 is TGCAGTGCTAGAGACTGGGGACAGGGTAACACCGGGGAGCTGTTTTTT. Translating gives CSARDWGQGNTGELFF.

Many counts were recorded for this clonotype. The gene calls are TRBV4-1 and TRBJ2-1; D may be TRBD2 (6 bases). This CDR3 comprises 17 residues. Germline assignment: CDR1 MGHRA and CDR2 YSYEKL. Trimming stripped 1 base from V and 5 bases from J, with 18 bases between. The CDR3 nucleotides are TGCGCCAGCAGCCAAGTGGAGGGGAAGGGTAAGAACAATGAGCAGTTCTTC. Its translation: CASSQVEGKGKNNEQFF.

On this clonotype: Possible read error: a much larger clone is one base away. The chain is built from TRBV12-3 or TRBV12-4 and TRBJ1-1; D call uncertain. V was pared by 10 bases and J by 3 bases, with 18 bases between. The CDR3 spans 14 residues. CDR3 DNA: TGTGCCATCACCGCTCCCGGCGGGGACACTGAAGCTTTCTTT. This gives the protein CAITAPGGDTEAFF.

The chain recombines TRBV7-9 with TRBJ2-1; no clear D gene. This CDR3 has 15 residues. The germline V gene encodes CDR1 SEHNR and CDR2 FQNEAQ (reference sequence). Trimming took off 4 bases at V and 0 bases at J, with 10 bases between the two ends. The chain's CDR3 is CASSSLDRSYNEQFF. CDR3 DNA: TGTGCCAGCAGCTCGCTAGATCGCTCCTACAATGAGCAGTTCTTC.

This clonotype has a count of ten or more. The chain employs TRBV12-3 or TRBV12-4 and TRBJ1-2; D unclear. CDR3 length: 15 residues. Trimming pared 3 bases from V and 8 bases from J, leaving 19 bases between. The CDR3 DNA sequence: TGTGCCAGCAGTTTCGTTGGCGCGGTCTATGAGGGCTACACCTTC. As protein: CASSFVGAVYEGYTF.

This clonotype appeared a few times. For the CDR3, the DNA is TGTGCCAGCAGCCAGGGGGGTGAGGGCACCATATATTTT. This translates into CASSQGGEGTIYF. The genes are TRBV7-2 and TRBJ1-3, with 7 nucleotides matching TRBD1. The germline V gene encodes CDR1 SGHTA and CDR2 FQGNSA. The CDR3 is 13 amino acids. The V and J ends lost 5 bases and 9 bases, in that order; junction bases with no gene match: 7.

This clonotype was detected ten times or more. The chain carries TRBV29-1 and TRBJ2-5; D possibly matches TRBD1 or TRBD2 (5 bases each). Looked up from germline, CDR1 is SQVTM and CDR2 is ANQGSEA. CDR3 length equals 14 residues. The CDR3 DNA sequence: TGCTCAACCACTGACGGGACGGGAAAAGAGACCCAGTACTTC. It translates to CSTTDGTGKETQYF.

The rearrangement links TRBV15 to TRBJ1-1; tentative D call: TRBD1 (5 bases). CDR3 length: 12 amino acids. The V gene's germline CDR1 is LNHNV and CDR2 YYDKDF (reference sequence). V was cut by 3 bases and J by 8 bases, with 10 bases left in between. CDR3 in amino acids: CATSRGGDEAFF. The CDR3 DNA reads TGTGCCACCAGCAGGGGTGGGGACGAAGCTTTCTTT.

There are many counts of this clonotype. The chain links TRBV20-1 to TRBJ1-3; D is possibly TRBD1 (5 bases). V was clipped by 5 bases and J by 0 bases, with 17 bases between them. CDR1 is DFQATT, CDR2 SNEGSKA, per germline (reference sequence). The CDR3 is made up of 16 amino acids. The CDR3 spells CSASYLPDSSGNTIYF. In DNA form, the CDR3 reads TGCAGTGCTTCCTATCTGCCTGACAGCTCTGGAAACACCATATATTTT.

This chain uses TRBV11-2 with TRBJ1-5; D uncertain. V was clipped by 0 bases and J by 3 bases, with 15 bases between them. Germline CDR1 SGHAT, CDR2 FQNNGV. CDR3 length: 17 amino acids. The CDR3 sequence: CASSLEGGSYPNQPQHF. CDR3 in DNA: TGTGCCAGCAGCTTAGAAGGCGGCTCGTACCCCAATCAGCCCCAGCATTTT. The complete variable domain, with remaining parts taken from reference TRBV11-2 and TRBJ1-5, reads EAGVAQSPRYKIIEKRQSVAFWCNPISGHATLYWYQQILGQGPKLLIQFQNNGVVDDSQLPKDRFSAERLKGVDSTLKIQPAKLEDSAVYLCASSLEGGSYPNQPQHFGDGTRLSIL.

In this sample, this clonotype turned up a few times. J is TRBJ2-1 and V is TRBV29-1; TRBD1 is a possible D gene (5 bases). This CDR3 spans 14 amino acids. The V gene's germline CDR1 is SQVTM and CDR2 ANQGSEA. Trimming shortened V by 4 bases and J by 2 bases, and 12 bases separated the two germline ends. CDR3 nucleotides: TGCAGCGTTGGCAGGGCCTATCCCTACAATGAGCAGTTCTTC. This encodes CSVGRAYPYNEQFF.

This clonotype was seen at least ten times. V usage is TRBV20-1 and J usage is TRBJ2-2, with TRBD1 as a possible D gene (6 bases). Germline V gives CDR1 DFQATT, CDR2 SNEGSKA (reference sequence). V gave up 0 bases and J gave up 0 bases, with 14 bases separating them. The CDR3 has 17 amino acids. CDR3 nucleotides: TGCAGTGCTAGAGATCTGGTCCAGGGGTCGAACACCGGGGAGCTGTTTTTT. Protein: CSARDLVQGSNTGELFF.